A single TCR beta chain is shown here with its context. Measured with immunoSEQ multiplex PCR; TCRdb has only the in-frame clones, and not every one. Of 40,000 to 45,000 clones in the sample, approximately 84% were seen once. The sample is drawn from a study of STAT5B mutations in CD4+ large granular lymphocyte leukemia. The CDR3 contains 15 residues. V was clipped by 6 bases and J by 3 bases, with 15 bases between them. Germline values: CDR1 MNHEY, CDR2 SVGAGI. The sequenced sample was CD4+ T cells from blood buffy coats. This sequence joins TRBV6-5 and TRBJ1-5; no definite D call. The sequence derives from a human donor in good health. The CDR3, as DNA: TGTGCCAGCAGCACACTCTCAGCTATCAATCAGCCCCAGCATTTT. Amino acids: CASSTLSAINQPQHF.